In its sample, the clone carrying this TCR beta chain was seen a few times. This sample stems from a study of T cell changes during pregnancy in multiple sclerosis. The CDR3 has 14 amino acids. Germline assignment: CDR1 GTSNPN and CDR2 SVGIG (reference sequence). Trimming removed 2 bases at V and 1 base at J, with 9 bases between. The method was immunoSEQ multiplex PCR; TCRdb's version includes in-frame clones alone and lacks a portion of them. The data contain roughly 64,000 clones, approximately 91% of them singletons. The sequence derives from a female donor with multiple sclerosis, enrolled in a pregnancy study. The material sequenced was peripheral blood, taken in the second trimester of pregnancy. This rearrangement joins TRBV30 to TRBJ1-5; D is undetermined. CDR3 coding DNA: TGTGCCTGGAGTTCCGAGTTAAGCAATCAGCCCCAGCATTTT. Protein sequence: CAWSSELSNQPQHF.